This entry lists 12 T cell receptor beta chains sequenced from one sample in a study of blood T cell repertoires in COVID-19. Libraries were prepared by immunoSEQ multiplex PCR; TCRdb keeps only in-frame clonotypes and omits some of them. The sample records 130,000 to 150,000 clones, about 92% being singletons. The sample taken for sequencing was peripheral blood. The receptor source for this set is a human donor in a cohort sampled during active COVID-19.

The chain joins TRBV5-1 to TRBJ2-1; D perhaps matches TRBD2 (6 bases). The V gene lost 7 bases and the J gene lost 8 bases, with 10 bases spanning the gap. CDR3 length: 11 residues. Germline V CDR1 and CDR2: SGHRS, YFSETQ. CDR3 loop: CASRDFDEQFF. As DNA, the CDR3 is TGCGCCAGCCGGGACTTCGATGAGCAGTTCTTC.

This clone was seen once. V usage is TRBV18 and J usage is TRBJ2-6; possible D gene TRBD2, 5 bases. V was clipped by 6 bases and J by 4 bases, with 13 bases between them. Germline-derived CDR1 and CDR2 are KGHSH and LQKENI. The CDR3 totals 15 residues. CDR3 sequence (DNA): TGTGCCAGCTCGCCGGAGGTGACAGGGGCCAACGTCCTGACTTTC. Amino acids: CASSPEVTGANVLTF.

The rearrangement links TRBV30 to TRBJ1-2; a possible D gene is TRBD1 (6 bases). CDR1 and CDR2 from the germline V gene are GTSNPN and SVGIG (reference sequence). This CDR3 is 16 amino acids long. V was shortened by 8 bases and J by 3 bases, with 25 bases between the two germline ends. CDR3 nucleotide sequence: TGTGCCCAGTACCCCGGGACATGGGATTCAGACTATGGCTACACCTTC. Its translation is CAQYPGTWDSDYGYTF. The whole variable domain, filled in from reference TRBV30 and TRBJ1-2, reads SQTIHQWPATLVQPVGSPLSLECTVEGTSNPNLYWYRQAAGRGLQLLFYSVGIGQISSEVPQNLSASRPQDRQFILSSKKLLLSDSGFYLCAQYPGTWDSDYGYTFGSGTRLTVV.

The chain joins TRBV19 to TRBJ2-3; 11 nucleotides agree with TRBD2. The CDR3 spans 16 residues. The germline CDR1 and CDR2 sequences are LNHDA and SQIVND (reference sequence). The V segment lost 6 bases and the J segment 2 bases; nucleotides outside the gene matches: 7. CDR3 in DNA: TGTGCCAGTAGGGAGGGACTAGCGGAGTTCACAGATACGCAGTATTTT. This sequence encodes CASREGLAEFTDTQYF.

The CDR3 reads CASSFTGERGEQFF. CDR3 coding DNA: TGTGCCAGCAGCTTTACGGGCGAAAGAGGGGAGCAGTTCTTC. The genes are TRBV5-4 and TRBJ2-1; TRBD2 is a possible D gene (5 bases). The CDR3 is 14 amino acids. V was clipped by 2 bases and J by 10 bases, with 16 bases between them. In germline, CDR1 is SGHNT, CDR2 YYREEE (reference sequence).

The chain is built from TRBV30 and TRBJ1-4; D is ambiguous. This CDR3 contains 11 residues. The germline CDR1 and CDR2 sequences are GTSNPN and SVGIG (reference sequence). V lost 4 bases and J lost 4, with 4 bases in between. In DNA form, the CDR3 reads TGTGCCTGGATGCGTAATGAAAAACTGTTTTTT. It translates to CAWMRNEKLFF.

The genes are TRBV4-2 and TRBJ2-7, with 8 bases lining up with TRBD1. The germline V gene encodes CDR1 LGHNA and CDR2 YNFKEQ. The CDR3 totals 15 residues. V shed 3 bases, J shed 1 base, and the junction held 5 bases outside the gene matches. The CDR3 coding sequence is TGTGCCAGCAGCCAGCCCGGGACAGGTTCCTACGAGCAGTACTTC. This codes for CASSQPGTGSYEQYF.

A few counts support this clone. The genes are TRBV2 and TRBJ2-5; 8 nucleotides align to TRBD2. J lost 5 bases, V lost 1 base, and 9 bases had no gene match. Per the germline V gene, CDR1 is SNHLY and CDR2 is FYNNEI. The CDR3 is made up of 16 amino acids. For the CDR3, the DNA is TGTGCCAGCAGTGAAGAGGGACTAGATCGGCGGGAGACCCAGTACTTC. Residues: CASSEEGLDRRETQYF.

This sequence joins TRBV5-8 and TRBJ2-1; 7 bases agree with TRBD1. Germline trimming cut 0 bases from V and 3 bases from J; bases unmatched to any gene: 3. This CDR3 has 15 amino acids. Looked up from germline, CDR1 is SGHTS and CDR2 is YDEGEE. In DNA form, the CDR3 reads TGTGCCAGCAGCTTGGCTCCAGGGGGCTACAATGAGCAGTTCTTC. This encodes CASSLAPGGYNEQFF.

The chain is built from TRBV4-3 and TRBJ2-4; possible D gene TRBD2, 5 bases. The CDR3 runs to 17 residues. Germline V gene data show CDR1 as LGHNA and CDR2 as YSLEER. Trimming removed 3 bases from V and 0 bases from J, with 15 bases in between. The CDR3 nucleotides read TGCGCCAGCAGCCAGTTAGTCGGGGATCGAGCCAAAAACATTCAGTACTTC. It yields the protein CASSQLVGDRAKNIQYF.

This clone was counted once. The chain uses TRBV2 and TRBJ2-7, with 10 bases matching TRBD1. The germline CDR1 and CDR2 sequences are SNHLY and FYNNEI. The CDR3 consists of 14 residues. The V and J ends lost 4 bases and 3 bases, in that order; junction bases with no gene match: 3. CDR3 amino acids: CASSGDRGFYEQYF. CDR3 sequence (DNA): TGTGCCAGCAGTGGGGACAGGGGATTCTACGAGCAGTACTTC.

The chain joins TRBV5-1 to TRBJ2-3; 7 positions agree with TRBD1. V trimming: 6 bases; J trimming: 2 bases; junction bases outside the gene matches: 3. The CDR3 contains 13 residues. The V gene's germline CDR1 is SGHRS and CDR2 YFSETQ. The CDR3 DNA reads as TGCGCCAGCACCGGACAGGCCACAGATACGCAGTATTTT. This translates into CASTGQATDTQYF.